This entry is about one TCR beta chain. Its antigen is currently unknown. V lost 7 bases and J 1 base, leaving 9 bases between the germline ends. CDR3 length equals 13 residues. Per the germline V gene, CDR1 is WSHSY and CDR2 is SAAADI. Clones were sequenced by immunoSEQ multiplex PCR, and TCRdb holds only the in-frame ones, with some missing. The sample consists of over 400,000 clones, roughly 90% of them appearing once. This sample was taken from a study of Ad26.COV2.S vaccination and SARS-CoV-2 variants. Study-wide points: Greater spike-specific TCR breadth was seen in vaccine recipients than in placebo recipients. It is possible that the TCR breadth and depth analyses underestimated the total T cell responses. A substantial breadth of spike-specific CD8+ and CD4+ T cell responses after vaccination has been reported.

Specified treatment: around 19 received Ad26.COV2.S at low or high dose, single or two shots; roughly 5 received placebo; per-sample allocation not given. Repertoires come from day 63 after the first vaccine or placebo injection. What was given as vaccine was an Ad26 vector encoding Wuhan-strain SARS-CoV-2 spike. The V and J genes are TRBV10-2 and TRBJ2-3; D tentatively reads TRBD1 or TRBD2 (6 bases each). Sample: peripheral blood, taken in a trial of Ad26.COV2.S vaccine versus placebo. The clonotype originates from a person between 18 and 65 years old who received the Ad26.COV2.S COVID-19 vaccine or a placebo. CDR3 loop: CASMRGGTDTQYF. CDR3 DNA: TGCGCCAGCATGAGGGGGGGCACAGATACGCAGTATTTT.